This record concerns one T cell receptor beta chain sequence. These data are taken from a study of blood T cell repertoires in COVID-19. Assay: immunoSEQ multiplex PCR; the TCRdb copy retains only in-frame clones and omits some. The sample contains 250,000 to 300,000 clones, about nine tenths of which appear only once. Sequenced sample: PBMCs or T cells enriched from blood (not recorded which). The receptor was derived from a woman aged 55-75 years who had recovered from COVID-19.

CDR3 loop: CASSLGTSGIPDEQFF. The CDR3 coding sequence is TGTGCCAGCAGCTTAGGGACTAGCGGGATTCCGGATGAGCAGTTCTTC. This chain uses TRBV7-9 with TRBJ2-1; 12 bases fit TRBD2. The CDR3 has 16 residues. Trimming at V came to 1 base and at J to 8 bases, leaving 6 bases not matched to a gene. The germline V gene has CDR1 SEHNR and CDR2 FQNEAQ (reference sequence).